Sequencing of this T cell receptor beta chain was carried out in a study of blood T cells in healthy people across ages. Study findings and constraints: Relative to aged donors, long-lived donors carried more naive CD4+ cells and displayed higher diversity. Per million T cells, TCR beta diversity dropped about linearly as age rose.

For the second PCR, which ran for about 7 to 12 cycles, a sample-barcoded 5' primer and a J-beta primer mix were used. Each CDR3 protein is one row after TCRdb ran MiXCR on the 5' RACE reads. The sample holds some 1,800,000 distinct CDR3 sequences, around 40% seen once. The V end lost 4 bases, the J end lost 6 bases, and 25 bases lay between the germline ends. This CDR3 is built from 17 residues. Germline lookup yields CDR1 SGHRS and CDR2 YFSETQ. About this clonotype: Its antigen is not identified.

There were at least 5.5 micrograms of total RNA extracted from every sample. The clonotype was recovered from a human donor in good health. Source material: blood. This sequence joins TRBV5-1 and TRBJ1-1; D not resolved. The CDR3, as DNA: TGCGCCAGCAGCCCCGGGCAGGAATCCTCCCCAGGTTCTGAAGCTTTCTTT. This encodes CASSPGQESSPGSEAFF.